A selection of T cell receptor beta chains follows, all from one sample in a study of cytotoxic CD8 clonotypes in ibrutinib-treated CLL. This table comes from immunoSEQ multiplex PCR, and its TCRdb copy is limited to in-frame clones, with some not included. This repertoire shows around 310,000 clones, about 80% found once; its top ten account for over 5.5%. Specimen: PBMCs, collected before ibrutinib treatment. The receptors originated from a human donor with chronic lymphocytic leukemia. CDR3s include the opening cysteine and the closing phenylalanine or tryptophan. A D gene is named only where the DNA matches it firmly. Not all rows give a size; the values are once, few, many and, for expanded clones, a class.

j_gene,abundance,v_gene,d_gene,CDR3nt,CDR3aa
TRBJ1-2,-,TRBV9,TRBD1,TGTGCCAGCAGCGTAGAGGGGACAGGGAACCACTATGGCTACACCTTC,CASSVEGTGNHYGYTF
TRBJ2-7,few,TRBV15,-,TGTGCCACCAGCAGAGATTGGGGGGACGAGCAGTACTTC,CATSRDWGDEQYF
TRBJ1-1,-,TRBV4-1,-,TGCGCCAGCAGCCAAGAGGGGCCTACTAGGAACACTGAAGCTTTCTTT,CASSQEGPTRNTEAFF
TRBJ1-5,-,TRBV30,-,TGTGCCTGGAGCGTAGGGGGAGTGAGCAATCAGCCCCAGCATTTT,CAWSVGGVSNQPQHF
TRBJ1-5,-,TRBV19,-,TGTGCCAGTAGCCCCTTTTTAGGACAGCCCCAGCATTTT,CASSPFLGQPQHF
TRBJ2-5,few,TRBV4-3,-,TGCGCCAGCAGCCAAGGACCTCAAGAGACCCAGTACTTC,CASSQGPQETQYF
TRBJ1-3,-,TRBV6-1,-,TGTGCCAGCAGTGAAGCTAGGGGAACATACGTCGGAAACACCATATATTTT,CASSEARGTYVGNTIYF
TRBJ2-7,-,TRBV10-3,TRBD2,TGTGCCATCAGTGGGGGAAGTAGCGGGAAAGAGCAGTACTTC,CAISGGSSGKEQYF
TRBJ1-2,-,TRBV28,TRBD1,TGTGCCCTCTATACGGACAGGGGGCGGGTCTCTGGCTACACCTTC,CALYTDRGRVSGYTF
TRBJ2-2,-,TRBV29-1,-,TGCAGCGTTTTAACAGACACGGCCACCGGGGAGCTGTTTTTT,CSVLTDTATGELFF
TRBJ2-3,-,TRBV5-1,TRBD2,TGCGCCAGCAGCTTGGCCCCACTAGCGGGAGTTGCAGATACGCAGTATTTT,CASSLAPLAGVADTQYF
TRBJ2-7,-,TRBV7-2,TRBD2,TGTGCCAGCAGCTTAGGTCCCGAGACTAGCGGATACGAGCAGTACTTC,CASSLGPETSGYEQYF
TRBJ2-7,-,TRBV6-6,-,TGTGCCAGCAGTCCCTTTGTCCTCTCATCCTACGAGCAGTACTTC,CASSPFVLSSYEQYF
TRBJ1-1,-,TRBV19,-,TGTGCCAGTAATCTTGTGTCTATGGGGGCCACTGAAGCTTTCTTT,CASNLVSMGATEAFF
TRBJ2-2,-,TRBV9,-,TGTGCCAGCAGTACCAGGACAGTGAACACCGGGGAGCTGTTTTTT,CASSTRTVNTGELFF
TRBJ1-2,-,TRBV5-1,-,TGCGCCAGCAGCTTGGATCGTGGCAATTATGGCTACACCTTC,CASSLDRGNYGYTF
TRBJ2-7,-,TRBV7-8,-,TGTGCCAGCAGCCCAAAAGTAGGAACCTACGAGCAGTACTTC,CASSPKVGTYEQYF
TRBJ2-1,few,TRBV25-1,-,TGTGCCAGCAGTGGGCGGACCGGGCCCTACAATGAGCAGTTCTTC,CASSGRTGPYNEQFF
TRBJ2-7,-,TRBV25-1,-,TGTGCCAGCAGTGAATATTTGACGGGGGAGCAGTACTTC,CASSEYLTGEQYF
TRBJ2-7,-,TRBV6-5,TRBD2,TGTGCCAGCACTGTACTAGCGGGAGGGTACGAGCAGTACTTC,CASTVLAGGYEQYF
TRBJ2-5,-,TRBV18,TRBD2,TGTGCCAGCTCACCTGTAGCGGGTCAAGAGACCCAGTACTTC,CASSPVAGQETQYF
TRBJ2-2,once,TRBV6-1,TRBD2,TGTGCCAGCAGTGACCGACTAGCGGGGGACAACACCGGGGAGCTGTTTTTT,CASSDRLAGDNTGELFF
TRBJ2-7,-,TRBV14,-,TGTGCCAGCAGCCCGTTGGCGGTCCGGCACGAGCAGTACTTC,CASSPLAVRHEQYF
TRBJ2-1,-,TRBV11-2,-,TGTGCCAGCAGCTTAGCTTGGCGGGACTCCCACAATGAGCAGTTCTTC,CASSLAWRDSHNEQFF
TRBJ2-7,-,TRBV5-4,-,TGTGCCAGCAGCTTCGAGCTTAGGGGCAACTACGAGCAGTACTTC,CASSFELRGNYEQYF
TRBJ2-7,-,TRBV11-3,TRBD2,TGTGCCAGCAGCTTTTGGAAGATAGCGGGAGGAAGCTCCTACGAGCAGTACTTC,CASSFWKIAGGSSYEQYF
TRBJ1-5,-,TRBV7-8,TRBD1,TGTGCCAGCAGCTTAGGTAGGGGGCTCAGCAATCAGCCCCAGCATTTT,CASSLGRGLSNQPQHF
TRBJ2-7,once,TRBV4-3,-,TGCGCCAGCAGTAAGGGTATCTCCTACGAGCAGTACTTC,CASSKGISYEQYF
TRBJ1-5,-,TRBV4-3,-,TGCGCCAGCAGCCGCACCAAACAGGGCGGCAATCAGCCCCAGCATTTT,CASSRTKQGGNQPQHF
TRBJ2-7,few,TRBV2,-,TGTGCCAGCAGTGAACGGACCGTACTAGCCTACGAGCAGTACTTC,CASSERTVLAYEQYF
TRBJ2-1,few,TRBV19,TRBD1,TGTGCCAGTAGCGGGGGACAGGGGGTTTACAATGAGCAGTTCTTC,CASSGGQGVYNEQFF
TRBJ2-7,-,TRBV5-1,TRBD1,TGCGCCAGCAGCTTTGGACAGGGTACTAGGGAGCAGTACTTC,CASSFGQGTREQYF
TRBJ2-1,-,TRBV4-1,TRBD2,TGCGCCAGCAGCCAAGTAGGACTAGCGGGAGGGGTTGAGCCGTTCTTC,CASSQVGLAGGVEPFF
TRBJ1-6,-,TRBV5-6,-,TGTGCCAGCAGCTTGGGGGACTGGTCCTATAATTCACCCCTCCACTTT,CASSLGDWSYNSPLHF
TRBJ2-3,-,TRBV5-6,-,TGTGCCAGCAGCTTTCGGCGGGCCCGCACAGATACGCAGTATTTT,CASSFRRARTDTQYF
TRBJ2-7,-,TRBV2,-,TGTGCCAGCAGTGTGGACTACTCCTACGAGCAGTACTTC,CASSVDYSYEQYF
TRBJ2-7,once,TRBV9,-,TGTGCCAGCAGCGATCGGCAGGCAAGTAGGTCCTACGAGCAGTACTTC,CASSDRQASRSYEQYF
TRBJ2-2,-,TRBV9,TRBD2,TGTGCCAGCAGCGCTTTAACTAGCGGGAAGGTTGGGGAGCTGTTTTTT,CASSALTSGKVGELFF
TRBJ2-7,few,TRBV14,TRBD1,TGTGCCAGCAGCCCCCGACAGGGATTGTACGAGCAGTACTTC,CASSPRQGLYEQYF
TRBJ2-1,-,TRBV9,TRBD2,TGTGCCAGCAGCGTGGGACTAGGAACTCTCGACCCAAATTACAATGAGCAGTTCTTC,CASSVGLGTLDPNYNEQFF
TRBJ2-7,-,TRBV27,-,TGTGCCAGCAGTTTACACCCAAAGTACGAGCAGTACTTC,CASSLHPKYEQYF
TRBJ1-5,once,TRBV30,-,TGTGCCTGGAGTCTTCGGACAAGCCCTGCGGAGCCCCAGCATTTT,CAWSLRTSPAEPQHF
TRBJ2-3,-,TRBV4-3,TRBD2,TGCGCCAGCAGCCAAAGCAGGCTAGCGGAGGATACGCAGTATTTT,CASSQSRLAEDTQYF
TRBJ2-5,-,TRBV4-2,TRBD2,TGTGCCAGCAGCCAAGTAGGGGCGGGAGCACGGGAGACCCAGTACTTC,CASSQVGAGARETQYF
TRBJ2-4,-,TRBV7-9,-,TGTGCCAGCACCGACAGCGCCAAAAACATTCAGTACTTC,CASTDSAKNIQYF
TRBJ1-5,few,TRBV7-2,-,TGTGCCAGCAGCTTACAGAGTAGCAATCAGCCCCAGCATTTT,CASSLQSSNQPQHF
TRBJ1-3,-,TRBV4-3,TRBD1,TGCGCCAGCAGCTTTGACAGGGTCTCTGGAAACACCATATATTTT,CASSFDRVSGNTIYF
TRBJ2-1,-,TRBV27,-,TGTGCCAGCAGTTTAGGGGGCGGGAGCTCCTACAATGAGCAGTTCTTC,CASSLGGGSSYNEQFF
TRBJ2-7,-,TRBV27,TRBD2,TGTGCCAGCAGTTTAGGGGGACTAGCGGGAGCGTCCCCGGGGGAGCAGTACTTC,CASSLGGLAGASPGEQYF
TRBJ2-1,-,TRBV11-3,-,TGTGCCAGCAGCTTAGATGAAAGGGTCAATGAGCAGTTCTTC,CASSLDERVNEQFF
TRBJ1-2,-,TRBV6-5,-,TGTGCCAGCAGTTACGGCAACAACTATGGCTACACCTTC,CASSYGNNYGYTF